The TCR beta chain described here comes from a study of CD8 T cells in Susac syndrome (dated by TCRdb to the late 2010s). Study-level background: Whether CD8+ T cell activation and differentiation in Susac syndrome was antigen driven was tested using repertoire sequencing.

Counted from cysteine to phenylalanine, this CDR3 has 11 amino acids. CDR3 DNA is the only sequence kept; it has 33 bases, read in frame from the first base. The CDR1 and CDR2 encoded by the germline V gene are SGHRS and YFSETQ. The V end loses 3 bases and the J end loses 7 bases, and a stretch of 7 bases separates them. Results the study describes overall, beyond this receptor: The TCR sequencing and HLA analysis was acknowledged to have included a relatively small number of individuals.

RNA was extracted using the RNeasy kit, and about 0.45 to 1 microgram was reverse transcribed with random hexamers. TCR beta CDR3 regions were amplified with the immunoSEQ multiplex PCR assay covering 54 Vbeta and 13 Jbeta segments. PCR amplification bias was corrected by using a synthetic template baseline for primer optimization and computational correction. Per the original workflow: Reads were annotated to V, D and J genes according to IMGT and were analyzed with immunoSEQ Analyzer, with only productive sequences retained. To calculate clonality, Shannon entropy was normalized by log2 of the number of productive unique sequences and then subtracted from one. For each patient and control, public and private clones were evaluated among the 100 most prevalent clones. Clones were defined as Susac-specific if absent from the healthy and MS cohorts, from around 1,000 published viral clones and from other ImmuneACCESS disease sequences. The raw public reads went through TCRdb reprocessing: fastp at Q25, MiXCR clone calling, in-frame beta chains kept. One record per CDR3 amino acid sequence lists the most common genes and DNA. It is TCRdb's table, rather than the study itself, that gives the V and J calls and clone size. For this sample there are roughly 180,000 distinct CDR3 sequences; about 94% appear just once. The ten largest clones represent over 0.12% of the sample.

Peripheral blood CD8+ and CD4+ T cells from healthy donors, Susac syndrome patients and multiple sclerosis patients were profiled using high-throughput TCR beta sequencing. Healthy donors were included as age- and sex-matched controls. Bulk CD8+ and CD4+ T cells were purified by magnetic negative isolation, while CD8+ TEMRA cells were enriched using FACS. Blood was drawn into EDTA tubes, processed within 24 hours, and PBMCs were isolated by density gradient centrifugation. PBMCs intended for TCR sequencing were frozen in liquid nitrogen and were later thawed in a 37 degrees C water bath. Purity of sorted or isolated CD4+, CD8+ and CD8+ TEMRA cells was at least 90%. With regard to this clonotype: This receptor's antigen is unknown. No per-base quality is available; no much larger clone lies one base away.

Recombination joined TRBV5-1 with TRBJ1-2; too little of a D gene remains to name it. The sample was CD4+ T cells from PBMCs. This TCR was sampled from a human donor in good health. The nucleotides are TGCGCCAGCAGCTCCGGATTTGGCTACACCTTC. It translates as CASSSGFGYTF.